This T cell receptor beta chain was sequenced for a study of blood T cells in healthy people across ages. With a J-beta primer mix and a sample-barcoded 5' primer, a second PCR ran 7 to 11 cycles. All samples yielded 2.5 million or more CDR3-containing paired-end reads. TCRdb re-derived calls from the 5' RACE reads in MiXCR, one entry per CDR3 protein. The table lists hundreds of thousands of distinct CDR3 sequences, around 24% of them singletons, with approximately 10% in the top ten. The data were also submitted as part of a second study, on T cells of mothers and their children.

The sample taken for sequencing was blood. The TCR was taken from a boy between 10 and 17 years old in good health.

CDR3 nucleotide sequence: TGTGCCAGCAGCTTAGATGGGAGGCCCTACGAGCAGTACTTC. This sequence encodes CASSLDGRPYEQYF. The gene calls are TRBV7-6 and TRBJ2-7; D is possibly TRBD2 (6 bases). Looked up from germline, CDR1 is SGHVS and CDR2 is FNYEAQ. The ends were cut back, 1 base at V and 2 bases at J, with 9 bases in the middle. This CDR3 is 14 amino acids long.